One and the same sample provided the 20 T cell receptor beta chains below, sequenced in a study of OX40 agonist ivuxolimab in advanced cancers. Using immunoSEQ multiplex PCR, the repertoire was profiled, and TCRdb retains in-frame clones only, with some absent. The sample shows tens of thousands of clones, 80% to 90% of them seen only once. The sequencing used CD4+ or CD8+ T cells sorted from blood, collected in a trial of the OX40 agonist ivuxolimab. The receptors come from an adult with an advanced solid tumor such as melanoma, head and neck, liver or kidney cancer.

CDR3 region: CSASMPGEAFF. CDR3 in DNA: TGCAGTGCTAGTATGCCCGGGGAAGCTTTCTTT. The chain carries TRBV20-1 and TRBJ1-1; D unclear. V lost 3 bases and J lost 8, with 10 bases in between. The CDR3 consists of 11 residues. Germline-derived CDR1 and CDR2 are DFQATT and SNEGSKA (reference sequence).

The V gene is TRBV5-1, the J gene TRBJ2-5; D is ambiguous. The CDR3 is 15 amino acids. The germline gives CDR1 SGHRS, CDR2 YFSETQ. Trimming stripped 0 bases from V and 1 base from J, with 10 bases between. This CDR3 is CASSLVGAIQETQYF. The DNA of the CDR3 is TGCGCCAGCAGCTTGGTTGGTGCTATCCAAGAGACCCAGTACTTC.

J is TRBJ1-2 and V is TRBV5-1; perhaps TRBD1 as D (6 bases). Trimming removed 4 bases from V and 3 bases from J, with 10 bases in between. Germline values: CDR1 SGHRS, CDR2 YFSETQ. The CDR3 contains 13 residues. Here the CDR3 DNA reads TGCGCCAGCAGCGCGACAGGAGACTATGGCTACACCTTC. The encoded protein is CASSATGDYGYTF.

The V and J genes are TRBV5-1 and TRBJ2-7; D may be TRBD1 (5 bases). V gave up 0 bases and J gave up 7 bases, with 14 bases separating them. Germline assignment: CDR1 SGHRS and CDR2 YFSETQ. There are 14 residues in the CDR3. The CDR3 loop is CASSLVAGLGEQYF. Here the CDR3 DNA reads TGCGCCAGCAGCTTGGTGGCAGGGCTGGGGGAGCAGTACTTC.

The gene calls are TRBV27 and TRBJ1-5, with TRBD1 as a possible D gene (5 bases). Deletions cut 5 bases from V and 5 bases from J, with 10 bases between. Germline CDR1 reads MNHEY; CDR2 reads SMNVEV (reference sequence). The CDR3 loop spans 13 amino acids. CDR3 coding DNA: TGTGCCAGCAGTCCTGACAGTTATCAGCCCCAGCATTTT. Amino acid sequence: CASSPDSYQPQHF.

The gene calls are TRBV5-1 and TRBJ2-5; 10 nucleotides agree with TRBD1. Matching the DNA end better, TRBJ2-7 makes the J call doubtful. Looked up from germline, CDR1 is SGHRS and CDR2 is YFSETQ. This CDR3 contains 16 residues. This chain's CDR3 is CASRGLPGQGRNEQYF. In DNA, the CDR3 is TGCGCCAGCAGGGGCCTCCCGGGACAGGGGCGAAACGAGCAGTACTTC.

The CDR3 DNA reads as TGTGCCAGCAGAGAGGGACACCTCTCCTACAATGAGCAGTTCTTC. Encoded protein: CASREGHLSYNEQFF. The chain links TRBV7-2 to TRBJ2-1; D possibly corresponds to TRBD1 (6 bases). V gave up 6 bases and J gave up 0 bases, with 12 bases separating them. The CDR3 sequence is 15 residues long. Per germline, CDR1 SGHTA and CDR2 FQGNSA.

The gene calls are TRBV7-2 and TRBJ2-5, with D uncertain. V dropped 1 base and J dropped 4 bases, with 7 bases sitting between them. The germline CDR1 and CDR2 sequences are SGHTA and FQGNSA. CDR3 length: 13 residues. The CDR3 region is CASSLGVGETQYF. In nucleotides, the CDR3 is TGTGCCAGCAGCTTAGGGGTTGGAGAGACCCAGTACTTC.

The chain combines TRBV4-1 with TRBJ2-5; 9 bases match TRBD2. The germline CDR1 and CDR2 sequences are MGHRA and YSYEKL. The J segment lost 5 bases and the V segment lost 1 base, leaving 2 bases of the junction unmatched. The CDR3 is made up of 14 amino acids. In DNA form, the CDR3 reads TGCGCCAGCAGCCAAGGCGGACTAGCGGAGACCCAGTACTTC. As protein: CASSQGGLAETQYF.

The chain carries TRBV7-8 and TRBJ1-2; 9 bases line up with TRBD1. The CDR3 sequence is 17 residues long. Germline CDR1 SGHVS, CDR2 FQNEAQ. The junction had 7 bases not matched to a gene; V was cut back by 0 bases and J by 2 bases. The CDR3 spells CASSLAQGAKGNYGYTF. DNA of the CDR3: TGTGCCAGCAGCTTAGCACAGGGGGCGAAAGGAAACTATGGCTACACCTTC.

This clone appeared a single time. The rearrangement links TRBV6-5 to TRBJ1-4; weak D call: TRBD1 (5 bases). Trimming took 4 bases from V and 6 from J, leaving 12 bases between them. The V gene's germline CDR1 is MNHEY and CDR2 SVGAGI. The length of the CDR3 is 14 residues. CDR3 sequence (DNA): TGTGCCAGCAGTTTTAGGGAGGGGTATGAAAAACTGTTTTTT. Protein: CASSFREGYEKLFF.

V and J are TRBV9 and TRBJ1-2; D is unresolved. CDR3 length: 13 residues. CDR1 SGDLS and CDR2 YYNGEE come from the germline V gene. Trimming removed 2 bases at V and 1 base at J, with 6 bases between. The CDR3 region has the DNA TGTGCCAGCAGCGTCGTAAGTAACTATGGCTACACCTTC. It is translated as CASSVVSNYGYTF.

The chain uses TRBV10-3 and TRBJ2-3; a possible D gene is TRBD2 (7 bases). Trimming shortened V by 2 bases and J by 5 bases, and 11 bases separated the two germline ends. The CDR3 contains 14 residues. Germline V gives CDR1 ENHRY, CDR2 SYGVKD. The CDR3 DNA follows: TGTGCCATCAGTGAGGGACTAGGGGGAGATACGCAGTATTTT. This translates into CAISEGLGGDTQYF.

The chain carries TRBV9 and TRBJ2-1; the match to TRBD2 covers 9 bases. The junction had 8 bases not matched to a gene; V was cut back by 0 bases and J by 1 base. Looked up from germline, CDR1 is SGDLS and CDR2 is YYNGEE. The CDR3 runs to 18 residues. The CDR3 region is CASSVATSGLGSYNEQFF. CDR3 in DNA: TGTGCCAGCAGCGTAGCTACTAGCGGGCTTGGGTCCTACAATGAGCAGTTCTTC. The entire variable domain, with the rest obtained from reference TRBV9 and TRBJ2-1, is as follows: DSGVTQTPKHLITATGQRVTLRCSPRSGDLSVYWYQQSLDQGLQFLIQYYNGEERAKGNILERFSAQQFPDLHSELNLSSLELGDSALYFCASSVATSGLGSYNEQFFGPGTRLTVL.

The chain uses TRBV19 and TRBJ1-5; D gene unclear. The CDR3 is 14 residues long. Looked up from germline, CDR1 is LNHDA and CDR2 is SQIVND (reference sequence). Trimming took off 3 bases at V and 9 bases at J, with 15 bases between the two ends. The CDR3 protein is CASSIGQTMGPQHF. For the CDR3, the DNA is TGTGCCAGTAGTATTGGTCAGACTATGGGGCCCCAGCATTTT.

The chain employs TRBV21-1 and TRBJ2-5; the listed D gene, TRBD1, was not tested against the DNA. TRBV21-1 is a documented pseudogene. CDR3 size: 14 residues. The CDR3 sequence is CASSQGQDQETQYF. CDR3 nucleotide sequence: TGTGCCAGCAGCCAGGGACAGGACCAAGAGACCCAGTACTTC.

The CDR3 region is CASTQGRNTGELFF. The CDR3 coding sequence is TGTGCCAGCACCCAAGGCAGGAACACCGGGGAGCTGTTTTTT. This chain uses TRBV6-6 with TRBJ2-2; D not resolved. CDR1 MNHNY and CDR2 SVGAGI come from the germline V gene (reference sequence). CDR3 size: 14 residues. Trimming removed 7 bases from V and 1 base from J, with 10 bases in between.

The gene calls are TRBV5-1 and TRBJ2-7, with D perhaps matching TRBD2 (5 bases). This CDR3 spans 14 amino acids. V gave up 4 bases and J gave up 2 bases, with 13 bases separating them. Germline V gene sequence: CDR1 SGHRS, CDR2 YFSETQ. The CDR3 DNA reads TGCGCCAGCAGCCACACGGACGGGACCTACGAGCAGTACTTC. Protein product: CASSHTDGTYEQYF.

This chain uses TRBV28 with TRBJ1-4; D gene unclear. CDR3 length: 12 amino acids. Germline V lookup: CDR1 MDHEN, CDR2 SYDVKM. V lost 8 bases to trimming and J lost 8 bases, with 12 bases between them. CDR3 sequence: CASARTGEKLFF. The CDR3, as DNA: TGTGCCAGCGCTCGGACGGGGGAAAAACTGTTTTTT. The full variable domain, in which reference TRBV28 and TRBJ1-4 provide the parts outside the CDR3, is DVKVTQSSRYLVKRTGEKVFLECVQDMDHENMFWYRQDPGLGLRLIYFSYDVKMKEKGDIPEGYSVSREKKERFSLILESASTNQTSMYLCASARTGEKLFFGSGTQLSVL.

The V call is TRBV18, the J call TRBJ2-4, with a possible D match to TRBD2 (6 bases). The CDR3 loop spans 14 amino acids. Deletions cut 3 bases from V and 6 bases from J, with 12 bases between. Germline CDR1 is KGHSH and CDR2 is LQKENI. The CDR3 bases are TGTGCCAGCTCACCCTCTAAGGGACTAAACATTCAGTACTTC. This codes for CASSPSKGLNIQYF.